This T cell receptor (beta chain) was sequenced during a study of breast tumors, draining lymph nodes, adjacent tissues. General study points: Data fit most tumor T cells coming from lymph node, expanding in tumor. The lymph node origin of tumor T cells was framed as consistent with a hypothesis, not demonstrated. Tumor and nontumor repertoires were significantly more similar in luminal-like than in basal-like breast cancer. Compared with lymph nodes, tumors were less diverse; compared with nontumor tissue, more.

TCRdb reprocessed the multiplex PCR reads with MiXCR, giving one entry per CDR3 protein. This table holds 60,000 to 70,000 distinct CDR3 sequences, around three fifths found once. CDR3 length: 11 residues. Looked up from germline, CDR1 is MNHEY and CDR2 is SVGEGT. Trimming pared 4 bases from V and 12 bases from J, leaving 7 bases between. Regarding this clonotype: What it binds is unknown.

Material for sequencing was breast tumor tissue. The rearrangement joins TRBV6-2 or TRBV6-3 to TRBJ1-6; D is perhaps TRBD1 (5 bases). The origin of this receptor is a female donor with breast cancer. Some clones in this sample may be carry-over from other donors' samples. The CDR3 region has the DNA TGTGCCAGCAGTTTAACAGGACCCCTCCACTTT. This encodes CASSLTGPLHF.